Sequencing of this T cell receptor beta chain was carried out in a study of blood T cell repertoires in COVID-19. Background on the study: The United States, Italy and Spain supplied acute and convalescent COVID-19 samples. PBMCs, B-cell-depleted T cells, or T cells were the source of the cDNA or gDNA that made up the material.

Per the authors' pipeline: Amplification from reference gene primers served as the basis for estimated nucleated cell counts. Sequencing used immunoSEQ multiplex PCR; TCRdb keeps in-frame clones, though not all of them. V, J and clone size reflect that table, while D and trimming were determined from the DNA. The sample consists of about 130,000 clones, approximately 90% of them appearing once. Patients of the Seattle cohort, enrolled during active infection, were followed longitudinally. The germline CDR1 and CDR2 sequences are MNHEY and SVGAGI. Between the trimmed V and J ends, which lost 2 bases and 0 bases, there was a span of 8 bases. This CDR3 contains 14 residues.

The chain links TRBV6-5 to TRBJ2-7; maybe TRBD2 (6 bases). The receptor comes from a man in his fifties or sixties with COVID-19, enrolled during active disease. The sample was peripheral blood. CDR3 nucleotide sequence: TGTGCCAGCAGTTACGGCGGGACCTCCTACGAGCAGTACTTC. Translated: CASSYGGTSYEQYF.